One and the same sample provided the 10 T cell receptor beta chains below, sequenced in a study of blood T cell repertoires in COVID-19. Sequencing used immunoSEQ multiplex PCR; TCRdb keeps in-frame clones, though not all of them. The table records about 82,000 clones, roughly 78% of them present only once. Sequencing input: peripheral blood. The receptors derive from a man in his sixties with COVID-19, enrolled during active disease.

This CDR3 reads CASSMAVPGEQYF. CDR3 coding DNA: TGTGCCAGTAGTATGGCGGTTCCTGGCGAGCAGTACTTC. The chain joins TRBV19 to TRBJ2-7; D unresolved. V lost 3 bases and J 6 bases, leaving 12 bases between the germline ends. Germline lookup yields CDR1 LNHDA and CDR2 SQIVND (reference sequence). This CDR3 is built from 13 residues.

The V and J genes are TRBV14 and TRBJ1-1; the match to TRBD1 covers 8 bases. This CDR3 region has 14 residues. The trim removed 3 bases at V and 11 bases at J, leaving 11 bases unmatched. The germline V gene encodes CDR1 SGHDN and CDR2 FVKESK. CDR3 amino acids: CASSQGTGTLPAFF. Here the CDR3 DNA reads TGTGCCAGCAGCCAGGGGACAGGAACTCTACCCGCTTTCTTT.

The chain links TRBV6-5 to TRBJ2-7; tentatively, D is TRBD2 (5 bases). The V end lost 7 bases, the J end lost 2 bases, and 6 bases lay between the germline ends. Germline values: CDR1 MNHEY, CDR2 SVGAGI. The CDR3 totals 11 residues. The chain's CDR3 is CASTGAYEQYF. CDR3 nucleotide sequence: TGTGCCAGCACCGGGGCCTACGAGCAGTACTTC.

V is TRBV6-5 and J is TRBJ2-7, with D possibly TRBD1 on 6 matching bases. The CDR3 sequence is 15 residues long. The germline gives CDR1 MNHEY, CDR2 SVGAGI. Trimming removed 6 bases at V and 3 bases at J, with 18 bases between. The CDR3 protein is CASSLRDKPFYEQYF. CDR3 sequence (DNA): TGTGCCAGCAGCCTCCGGGACAAGCCTTTCTACGAGCAGTACTTC.

The V call is TRBV5-1, the J call TRBJ2-1; 8 bases are a match to TRBD2. In germline, CDR1 is SGHRS, CDR2 YFSETQ. Losses at the gene ends were 7 bases for V and 4 bases for J; bases not matched to a gene: 7. There are 14 residues in the CDR3. The CDR3 here is CASAPREGYNEQFF. For the CDR3, the DNA is TGCGCCAGCGCCCCCCGGGAGGGATACAATGAGCAGTTCTTC.

This clone was observed a few times. This chain links TRBV4-1 with TRBJ1-2; the D is unclear. V lost 1 base and J 3 bases, leaving 9 bases between the germline ends. The germline CDR1 and CDR2 sequences are MGHRA and YSYEKL. This CDR3 has 14 amino acids. The CDR3 here is CASSQGPRDYGYTF. The CDR3, as DNA: TGCGCCAGCAGCCAAGGTCCACGGGACTATGGCTACACCTTC.

The rearrangement joins TRBV2 to TRBJ2-3; 7 nucleotides align to TRBD1. Germline assignment: CDR1 SNHLY and CDR2 FYNNEI. CDR3 size: 15 residues. Trimming removed 7 bases from V and 3 bases from J; junction bases left unmatched: 10. The CDR3 here is CASKKGGSGTDTQYF. The CDR3 DNA follows: TGTGCCAGCAAGAAAGGGGGCTCGGGGACAGATACGCAGTATTTT.

The chain couples TRBV6-5 to TRBJ2-5; 9 bases agree with TRBD1. The V gene end was trimmed by 6 bases and the J gene end by 1 base; junction bases not matched to a gene: 3. In germline, CDR1 is MNHEY, CDR2 SVGAGI. CDR3 length equals 14 residues. In nucleotides, the CDR3 is TGTGCCAGCAGCACAGGGGGCCCCCAAGAGACCCAGTACTTC. Protein product: CASSTGGPQETQYF.

This chain links TRBV4-2 with TRBJ1-2, with D perhaps matching TRBD1 (6 bases). The CDR3 consists of 15 residues. V was pared by 1 base and J by 8 bases, with 17 bases between. Germline V gene lookup returns CDR1 LGHNA and CDR2 YNFKEQ. The CDR3 DNA reads TGTGCCAGCAGCCAAGGGGGGCCGGCGGCTATGGGCTACACCTTC. Encoded protein: CASSQGGPAAMGYTF.

The chain couples TRBV30 to TRBJ2-7; D possibly corresponds to TRBD2 (6 bases). Between the trimmed V and J ends, which lost 4 bases and 6 bases, there was a span of 13 bases. This CDR3 contains 12 residues. Germline assignment: CDR1 GTSNPN and CDR2 SVGIG (reference sequence). In nucleotides, the CDR3 is TGTGCCTGGACCGCGGGGAGGCTCGAGCAGTACTTC. Its translation is CAWTAGRLEQYF.